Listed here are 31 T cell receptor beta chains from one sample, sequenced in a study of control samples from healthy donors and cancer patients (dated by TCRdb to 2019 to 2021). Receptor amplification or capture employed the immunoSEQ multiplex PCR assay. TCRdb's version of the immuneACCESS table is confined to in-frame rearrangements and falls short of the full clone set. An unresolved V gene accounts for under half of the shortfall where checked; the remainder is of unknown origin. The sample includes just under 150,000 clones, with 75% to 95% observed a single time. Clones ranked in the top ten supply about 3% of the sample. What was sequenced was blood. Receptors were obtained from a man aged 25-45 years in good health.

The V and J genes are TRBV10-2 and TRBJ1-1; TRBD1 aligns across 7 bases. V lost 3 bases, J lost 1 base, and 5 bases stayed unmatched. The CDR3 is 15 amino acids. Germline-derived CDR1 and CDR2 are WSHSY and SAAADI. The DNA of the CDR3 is TGCGCCAGCAGTGAAAAGACAGGGCAGAACACTGAAGCTTTCTTT. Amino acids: CASSEKTGQNTEAFF.

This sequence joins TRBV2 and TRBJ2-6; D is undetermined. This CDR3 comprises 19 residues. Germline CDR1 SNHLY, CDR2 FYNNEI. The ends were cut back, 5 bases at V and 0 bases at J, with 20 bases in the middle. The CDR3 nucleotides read TGTGCCAGCAGTTTACTGTGGGCCCAGCGAGACTCTGGGGCCAACGTCCTGACTTTC. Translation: CASSLLWAQRDSGANVLTF.

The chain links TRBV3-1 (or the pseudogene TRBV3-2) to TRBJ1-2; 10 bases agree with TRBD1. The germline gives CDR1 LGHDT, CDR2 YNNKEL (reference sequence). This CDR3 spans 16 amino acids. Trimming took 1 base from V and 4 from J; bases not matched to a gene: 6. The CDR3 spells CASSQVGTGELYGYTF. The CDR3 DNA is TGTGCCAGCAGCCAAGTGGGGACAGGGGAGCTCTATGGCTACACCTTC.

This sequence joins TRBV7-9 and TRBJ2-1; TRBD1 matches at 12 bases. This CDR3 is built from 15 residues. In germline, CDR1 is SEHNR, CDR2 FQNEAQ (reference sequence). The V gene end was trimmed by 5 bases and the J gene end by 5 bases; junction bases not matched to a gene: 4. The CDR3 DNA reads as TGTGCCAGCAGCGTAGGGACAGGGGGCCACAATGAGCAGTTCTTC. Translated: CASSVGTGGHNEQFF.

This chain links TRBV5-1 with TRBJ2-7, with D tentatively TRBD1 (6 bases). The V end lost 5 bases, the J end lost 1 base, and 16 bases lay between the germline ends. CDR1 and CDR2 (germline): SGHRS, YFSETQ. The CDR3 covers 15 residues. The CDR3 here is CASRIPVTGSYEQYF. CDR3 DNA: TGCGCCAGCAGGATACCCGTGACAGGATCCTACGAGCAGTACTTC. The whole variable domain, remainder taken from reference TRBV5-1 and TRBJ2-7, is KAGVTQTPRYLIKTRGQQVTLSCSPISGHRSVSWYQQTPGQGLQFLFEYFSETQRNKGNFPGRFSGRQFSNSRSEMNVSTLELGDSALYLCASRIPVTGSYEQYFGPGTRLTVT.

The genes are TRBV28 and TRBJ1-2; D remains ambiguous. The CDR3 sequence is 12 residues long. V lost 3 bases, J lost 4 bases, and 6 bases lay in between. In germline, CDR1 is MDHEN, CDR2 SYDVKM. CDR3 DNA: TGTGCCAGCAGTTTCGCTCGCTATGGCTACACCTTC. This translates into CASSFARYGYTF.

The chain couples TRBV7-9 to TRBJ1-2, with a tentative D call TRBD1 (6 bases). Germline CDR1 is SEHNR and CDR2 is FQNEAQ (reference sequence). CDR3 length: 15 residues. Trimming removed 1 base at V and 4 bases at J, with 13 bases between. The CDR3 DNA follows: TGTGCCAGCAGCTTAGGGGAGACAGGACTCTATGGCTACACCTTC. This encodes CASSLGETGLYGYTF.

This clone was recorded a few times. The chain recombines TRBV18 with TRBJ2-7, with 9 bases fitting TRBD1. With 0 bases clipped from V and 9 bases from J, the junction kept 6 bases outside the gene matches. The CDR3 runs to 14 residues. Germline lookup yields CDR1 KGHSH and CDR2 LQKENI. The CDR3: CASSPPRTGDGQYF. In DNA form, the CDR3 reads TGTGCCAGCTCACCACCAAGGACAGGGGACGGGCAGTACTTC.

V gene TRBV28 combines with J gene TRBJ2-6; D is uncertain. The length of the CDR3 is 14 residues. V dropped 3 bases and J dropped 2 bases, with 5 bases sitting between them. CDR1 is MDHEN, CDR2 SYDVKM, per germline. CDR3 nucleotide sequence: TGTGCCAGCAGTTTCTTGGCTGGGGCCAACGTCCTGACTTTC. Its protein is CASSFLAGANVLTF. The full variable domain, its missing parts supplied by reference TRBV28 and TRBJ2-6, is DVKVTQSSRYLVKRTGEKVFLECVQDMDHENMFWYRQDPGLGLRLIYFSYDVKMKEKGDIPEGYSVSREKKERFSLILESASTNQTSMYLCASSFLAGANVLTFGAGSRLTVL.

This CDR3 is CASGRTSGYEQYF. DNA of the CDR3: TGTGCCAGCGGCCGGACTAGCGGCTACGAGCAGTACTTC. The chain carries TRBV6-5 and TRBJ2-7, with 10 bases matching TRBD2. Trimming at V came to 8 bases and at J to 3 bases, leaving 4 bases not matched to a gene. The CDR3 is 13 residues long. CDR1 is MNHEY, CDR2 SVGAGI, per germline.

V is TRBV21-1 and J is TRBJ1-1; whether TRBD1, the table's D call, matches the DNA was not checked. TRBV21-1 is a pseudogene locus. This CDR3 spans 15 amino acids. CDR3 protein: CASSNAGGMNTEAFF. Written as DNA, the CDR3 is TGTGCCAGCAGCAATGCAGGGGGTATGAACACTGAAGCTTTCTTT.

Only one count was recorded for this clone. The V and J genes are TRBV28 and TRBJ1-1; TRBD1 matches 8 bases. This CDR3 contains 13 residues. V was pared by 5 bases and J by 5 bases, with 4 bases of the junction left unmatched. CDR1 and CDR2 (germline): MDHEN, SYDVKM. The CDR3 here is CASSPGQGTEAFF. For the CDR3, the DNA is TGTGCCAGCAGTCCCGGACAGGGTACTGAAGCTTTCTTT.

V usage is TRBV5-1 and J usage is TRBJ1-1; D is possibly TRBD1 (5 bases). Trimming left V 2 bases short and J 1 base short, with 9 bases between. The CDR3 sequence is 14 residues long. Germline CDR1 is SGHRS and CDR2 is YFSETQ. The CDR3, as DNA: TGCGCCAGCAGCTTTCGACAGACGAACACTGAAGCTTTCTTT. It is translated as CASSFRQTNTEAFF.

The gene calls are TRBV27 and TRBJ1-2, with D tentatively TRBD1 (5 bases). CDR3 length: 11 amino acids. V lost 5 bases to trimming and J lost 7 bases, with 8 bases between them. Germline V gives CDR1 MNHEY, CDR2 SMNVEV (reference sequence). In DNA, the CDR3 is TGTGCCAGCAGTGGGGGGTTTGGCTACACCTTC. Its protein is CASSGGFGYTF.

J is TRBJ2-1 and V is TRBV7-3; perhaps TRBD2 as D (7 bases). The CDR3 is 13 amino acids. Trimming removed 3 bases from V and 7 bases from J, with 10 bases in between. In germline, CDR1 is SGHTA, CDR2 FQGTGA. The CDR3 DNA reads TGTGCCAGCAGCTTGCGGGGGCCGAATGAGCAGTTCTTC. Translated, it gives CASSLRGPNEQFF. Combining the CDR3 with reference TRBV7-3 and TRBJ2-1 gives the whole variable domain GAGVSQTPSNKVTEKGKYVELRCDPISGHTALYWYRQSLGQGPEFLIYFQGTGAADDSGLPNDRFFAVRPEGSVSTLKIQRTERGDSAVYLCASSLRGPNEQFFGPGTRLTVL.

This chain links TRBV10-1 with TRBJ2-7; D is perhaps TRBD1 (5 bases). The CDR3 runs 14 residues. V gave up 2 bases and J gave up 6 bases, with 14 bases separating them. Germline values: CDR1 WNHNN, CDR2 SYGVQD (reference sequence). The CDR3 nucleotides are TGCGCCAGCAGTGAGAGACCCTTAGGGGCCGAGCAGTACTTC. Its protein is CASSERPLGAEQYF.

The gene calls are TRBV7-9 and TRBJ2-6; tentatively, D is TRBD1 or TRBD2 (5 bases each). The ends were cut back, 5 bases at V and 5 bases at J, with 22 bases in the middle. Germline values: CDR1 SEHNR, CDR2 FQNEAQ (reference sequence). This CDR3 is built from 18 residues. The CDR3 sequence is CASSTPGPTAGWANVLTF. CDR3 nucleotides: TGTGCCAGCAGCACGCCGGGGCCTACAGCAGGCTGGGCCAACGTCCTGACTTTC.

The CDR3 protein is CASSPGLNTEAFF. Written as DNA, the CDR3 is TGTGCCAGCTCACCCGGGCTGAACACTGAAGCTTTCTTT. The rearrangement uses TRBV18 and TRBJ1-1; D gene uncertain. The CDR3 is 13 amino acids. CDR1 and CDR2 from the germline V gene are KGHSH and LQKENI. Trimming stripped 3 bases from V and 0 bases from J, with 5 bases between. Drawing the rest from reference TRBV18 and TRBJ1-1, the complete variable domain is NAGVMQNPRHLVRRRGQEARLRCSPMKGHSHVYWYRQLPEEGLKFMVYLQKENIIDESGMPKERFSAEFPKEGPSILRIQQVVRGDSAAYFCASSPGLNTEAFFGQGTRLTVV.

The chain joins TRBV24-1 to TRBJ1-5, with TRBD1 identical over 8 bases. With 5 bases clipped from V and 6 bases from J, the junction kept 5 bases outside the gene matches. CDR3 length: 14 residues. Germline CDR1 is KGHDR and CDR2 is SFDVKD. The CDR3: CATSGRQGIQPQHF. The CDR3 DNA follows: TGTGCCACCAGTGGGCGACAGGGGATTCAGCCCCAGCATTTT.

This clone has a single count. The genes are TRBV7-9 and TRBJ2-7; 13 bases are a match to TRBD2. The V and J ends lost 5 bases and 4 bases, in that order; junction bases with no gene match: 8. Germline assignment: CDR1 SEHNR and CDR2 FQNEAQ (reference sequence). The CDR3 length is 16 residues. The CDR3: CASSPPTSGGQYEQYF. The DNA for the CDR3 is TGTGCCAGCAGCCCCCCGACTAGCGGGGGGCAGTACGAGCAGTACTTC.

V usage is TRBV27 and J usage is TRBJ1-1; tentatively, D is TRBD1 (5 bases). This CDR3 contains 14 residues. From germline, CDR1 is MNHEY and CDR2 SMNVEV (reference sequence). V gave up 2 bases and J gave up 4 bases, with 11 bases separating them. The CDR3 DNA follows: TGTGCCAGCAGTTTAGTGGGGGGGGGCACTGAAGCTTTCTTT. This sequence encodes CASSLVGGGTEAFF.

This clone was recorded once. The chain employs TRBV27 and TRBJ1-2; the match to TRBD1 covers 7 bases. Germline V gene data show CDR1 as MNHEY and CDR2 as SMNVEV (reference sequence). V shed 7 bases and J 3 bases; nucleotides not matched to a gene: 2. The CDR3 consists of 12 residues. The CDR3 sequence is CASKGQYYGYTF. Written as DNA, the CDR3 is TGTGCCAGCAAGGGACAGTACTATGGCTACACCTTC.

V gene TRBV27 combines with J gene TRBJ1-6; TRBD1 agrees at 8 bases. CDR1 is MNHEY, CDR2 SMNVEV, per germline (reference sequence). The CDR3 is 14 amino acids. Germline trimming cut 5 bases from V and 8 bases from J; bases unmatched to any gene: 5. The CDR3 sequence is CASSPDRGDSPLHF. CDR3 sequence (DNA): TGTGCCAGCAGTCCTGACAGGGGTGATTCACCCCTCCACTTT.

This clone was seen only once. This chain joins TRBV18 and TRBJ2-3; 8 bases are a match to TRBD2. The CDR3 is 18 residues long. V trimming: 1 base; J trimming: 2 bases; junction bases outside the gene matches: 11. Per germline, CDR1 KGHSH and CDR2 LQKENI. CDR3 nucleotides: TGTGCCAGCTCACCACTCCCGGGGGGGCCCGGAATCACAGATACGCAGTATTTT. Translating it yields CASSPLPGGPGITDTQYF.

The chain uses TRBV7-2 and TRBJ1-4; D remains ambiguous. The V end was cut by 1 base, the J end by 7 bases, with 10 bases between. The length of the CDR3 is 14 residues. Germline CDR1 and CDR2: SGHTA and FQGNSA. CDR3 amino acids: CASSLEVGIEKLFF. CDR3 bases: TGTGCCAGCAGCTTAGAGGTCGGCATTGAAAAACTGTTTTTT.

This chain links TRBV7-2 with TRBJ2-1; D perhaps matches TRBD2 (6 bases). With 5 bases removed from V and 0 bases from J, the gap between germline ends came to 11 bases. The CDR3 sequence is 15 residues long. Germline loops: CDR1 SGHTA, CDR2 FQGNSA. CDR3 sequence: CASSPTSNSYNEQFF. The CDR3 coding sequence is TGTGCCAGCAGCCCTACTAGCAACTCCTACAATGAGCAGTTCTTC.

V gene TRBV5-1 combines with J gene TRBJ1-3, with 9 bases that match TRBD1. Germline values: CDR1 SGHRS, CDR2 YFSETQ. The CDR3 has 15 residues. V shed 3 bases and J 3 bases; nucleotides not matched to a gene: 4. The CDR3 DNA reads TGCGCCAGCAGCTCGGGGGACAGGGTTGGAAACACCATATATTTT. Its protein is CASSSGDRVGNTIYF.

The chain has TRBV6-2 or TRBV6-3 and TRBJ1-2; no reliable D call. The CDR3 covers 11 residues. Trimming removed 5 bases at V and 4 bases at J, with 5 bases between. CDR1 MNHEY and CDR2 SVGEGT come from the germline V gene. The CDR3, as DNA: TGTGCCAGCAGTAGGCTCTATGGCTACACCTTC. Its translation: CASSRLYGYTF.

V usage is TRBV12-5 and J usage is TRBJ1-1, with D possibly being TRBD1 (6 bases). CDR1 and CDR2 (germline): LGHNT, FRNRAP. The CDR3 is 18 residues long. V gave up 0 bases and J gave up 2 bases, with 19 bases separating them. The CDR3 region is CASGLVLGRGHLNTEAFF. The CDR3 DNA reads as TGTGCTAGTGGTTTGGTACTCGGCAGGGGACATCTCAACACTGAAGCTTTCTTT.

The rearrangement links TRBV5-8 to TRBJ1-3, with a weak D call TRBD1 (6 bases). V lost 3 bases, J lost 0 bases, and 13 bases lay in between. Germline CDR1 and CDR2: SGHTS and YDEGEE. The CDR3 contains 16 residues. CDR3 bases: TGTGCCAGCAGCTCAGGACAGAGGGGCTCTGGAAACACCATATATTTT. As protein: CASSSGQRGSGNTIYF.

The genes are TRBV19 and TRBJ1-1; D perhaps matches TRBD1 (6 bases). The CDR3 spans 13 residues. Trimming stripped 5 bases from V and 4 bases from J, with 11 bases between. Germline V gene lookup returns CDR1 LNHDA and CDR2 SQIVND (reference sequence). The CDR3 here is CASSSTGSTEAFF. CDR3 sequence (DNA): TGTGCCAGTAGTTCCACAGGGAGCACTGAAGCTTTCTTT.